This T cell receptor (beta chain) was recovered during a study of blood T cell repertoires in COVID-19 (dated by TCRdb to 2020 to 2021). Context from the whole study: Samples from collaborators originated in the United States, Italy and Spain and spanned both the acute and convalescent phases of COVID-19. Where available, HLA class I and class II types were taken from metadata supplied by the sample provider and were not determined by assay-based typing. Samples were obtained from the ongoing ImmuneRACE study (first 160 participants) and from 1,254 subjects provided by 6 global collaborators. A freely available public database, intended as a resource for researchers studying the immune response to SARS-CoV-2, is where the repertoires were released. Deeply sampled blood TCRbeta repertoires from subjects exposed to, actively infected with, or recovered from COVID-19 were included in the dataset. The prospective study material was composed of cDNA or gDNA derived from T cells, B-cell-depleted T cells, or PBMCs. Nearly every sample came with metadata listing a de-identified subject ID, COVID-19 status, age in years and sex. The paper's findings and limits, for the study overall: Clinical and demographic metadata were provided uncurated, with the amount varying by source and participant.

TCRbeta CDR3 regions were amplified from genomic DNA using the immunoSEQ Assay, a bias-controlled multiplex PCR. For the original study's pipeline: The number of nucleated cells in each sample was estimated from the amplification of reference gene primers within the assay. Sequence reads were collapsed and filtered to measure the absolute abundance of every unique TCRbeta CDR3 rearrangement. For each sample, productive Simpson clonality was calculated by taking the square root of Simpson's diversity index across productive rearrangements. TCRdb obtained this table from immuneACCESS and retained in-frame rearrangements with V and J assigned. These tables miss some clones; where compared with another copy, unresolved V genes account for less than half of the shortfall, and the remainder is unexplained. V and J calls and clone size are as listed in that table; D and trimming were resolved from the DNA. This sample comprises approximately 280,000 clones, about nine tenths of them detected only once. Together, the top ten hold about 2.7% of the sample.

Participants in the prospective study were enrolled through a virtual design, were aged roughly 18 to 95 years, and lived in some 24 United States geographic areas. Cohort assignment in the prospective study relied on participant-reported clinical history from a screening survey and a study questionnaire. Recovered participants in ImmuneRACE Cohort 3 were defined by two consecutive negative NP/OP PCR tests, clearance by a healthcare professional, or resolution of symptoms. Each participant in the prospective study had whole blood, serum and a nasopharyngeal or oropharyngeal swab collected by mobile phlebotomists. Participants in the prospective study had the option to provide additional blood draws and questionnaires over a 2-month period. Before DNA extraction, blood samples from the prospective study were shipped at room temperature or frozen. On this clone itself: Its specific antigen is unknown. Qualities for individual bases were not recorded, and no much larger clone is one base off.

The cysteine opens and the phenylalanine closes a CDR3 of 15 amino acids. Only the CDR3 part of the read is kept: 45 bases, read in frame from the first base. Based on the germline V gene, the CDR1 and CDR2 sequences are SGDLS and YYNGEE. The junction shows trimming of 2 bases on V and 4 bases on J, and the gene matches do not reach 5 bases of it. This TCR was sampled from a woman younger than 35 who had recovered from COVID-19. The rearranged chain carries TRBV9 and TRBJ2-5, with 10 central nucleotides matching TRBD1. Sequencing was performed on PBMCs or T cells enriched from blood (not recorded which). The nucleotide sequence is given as TGTGCCAGCAGCGTGAGGGACAGGGGTGGAGAGACCCAGTACTTC. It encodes CASSVRDRGGETQYF.